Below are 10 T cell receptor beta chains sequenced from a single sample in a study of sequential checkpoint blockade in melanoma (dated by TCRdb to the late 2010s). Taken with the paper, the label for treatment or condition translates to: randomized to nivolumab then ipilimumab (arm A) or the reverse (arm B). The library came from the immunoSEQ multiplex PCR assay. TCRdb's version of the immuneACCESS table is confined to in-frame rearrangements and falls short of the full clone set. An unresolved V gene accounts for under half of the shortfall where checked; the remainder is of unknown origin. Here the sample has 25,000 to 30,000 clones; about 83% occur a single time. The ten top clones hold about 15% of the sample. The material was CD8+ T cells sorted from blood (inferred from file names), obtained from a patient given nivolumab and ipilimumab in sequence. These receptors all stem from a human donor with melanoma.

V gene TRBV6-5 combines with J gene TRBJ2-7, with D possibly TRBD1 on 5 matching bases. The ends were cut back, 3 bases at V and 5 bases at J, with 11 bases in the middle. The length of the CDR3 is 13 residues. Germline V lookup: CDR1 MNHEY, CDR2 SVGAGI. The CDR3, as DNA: TGTGCCAGCAGTTATAACACACAGGACGAGCAGTACTTC. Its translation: CASSYNTQDEQYF.

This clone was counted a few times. DNA of the CDR3: TGCGCCAGCAGCTTGTGGACTAGCGGAACCTACGAGCAGTACTTC. This translates into CASSLWTSGTYEQYF. The V gene is TRBV5-1, the J gene TRBJ2-7, with TRBD2 identical over 10 bases. J lost 2 bases, V lost 1 base, and 3 bases had no gene match. This CDR3 spans 15 amino acids. The V gene's germline CDR1 is SGHRS and CDR2 YFSETQ.

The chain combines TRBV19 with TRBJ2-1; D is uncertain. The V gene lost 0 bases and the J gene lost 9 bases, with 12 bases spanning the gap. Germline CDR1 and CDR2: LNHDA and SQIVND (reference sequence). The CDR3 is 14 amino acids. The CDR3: CASSIELVFGEQFF. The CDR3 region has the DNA TGTGCCAGTAGTATAGAGCTAGTTTTCGGTGAGCAGTTCTTC.

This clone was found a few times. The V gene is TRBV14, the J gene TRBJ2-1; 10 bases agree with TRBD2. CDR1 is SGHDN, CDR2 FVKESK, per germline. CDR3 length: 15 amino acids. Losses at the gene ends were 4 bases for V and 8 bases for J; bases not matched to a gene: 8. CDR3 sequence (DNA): TGTGCCAGCAGCCGCCAAGCGGGAGGGAGGTATGAGCAGTTCTTC. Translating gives CASSRQAGGRYEQFF.

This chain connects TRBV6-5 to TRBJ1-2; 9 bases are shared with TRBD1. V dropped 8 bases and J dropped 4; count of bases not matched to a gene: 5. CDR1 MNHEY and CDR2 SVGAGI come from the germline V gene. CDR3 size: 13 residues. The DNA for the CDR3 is TGTGCCAGCCGGACAGGGGCCTCCTATGGCTACACCTTC. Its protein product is CASRTGASYGYTF.

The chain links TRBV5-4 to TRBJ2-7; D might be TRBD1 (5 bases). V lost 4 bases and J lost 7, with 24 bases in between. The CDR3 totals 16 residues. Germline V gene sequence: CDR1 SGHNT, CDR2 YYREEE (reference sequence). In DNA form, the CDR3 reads TGTGCCAGCAGCCTCAAGAGAGAGCAGGGTCCAGGGGAGCAGTACTTC. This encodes CASSLKREQGPGEQYF.

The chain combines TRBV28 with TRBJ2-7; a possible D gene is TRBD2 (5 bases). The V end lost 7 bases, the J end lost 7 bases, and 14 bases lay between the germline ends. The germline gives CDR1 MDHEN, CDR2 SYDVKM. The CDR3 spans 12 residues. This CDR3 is CASTSSRGEQYF. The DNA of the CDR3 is TGTGCCAGCACTTCTTCTCGGGGAGAGCAGTACTTC.

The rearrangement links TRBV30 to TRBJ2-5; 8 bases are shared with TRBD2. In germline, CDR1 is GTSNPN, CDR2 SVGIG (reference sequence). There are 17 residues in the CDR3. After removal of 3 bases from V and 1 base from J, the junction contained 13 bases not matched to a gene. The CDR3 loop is CAWSPRMGLAGQETQYF. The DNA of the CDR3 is TGTGCCTGGAGCCCCCGGATGGGGCTAGCGGGCCAAGAGACCCAGTACTTC.

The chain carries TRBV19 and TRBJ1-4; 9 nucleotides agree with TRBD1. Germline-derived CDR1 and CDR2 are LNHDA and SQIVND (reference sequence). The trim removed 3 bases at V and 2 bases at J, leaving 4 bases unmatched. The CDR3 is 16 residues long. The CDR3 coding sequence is TGTGCCAGTAGTATGGGGACAGGGTATACTAATGAAAAACTGTTTTTT. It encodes CASSMGTGYTNEKLFF.

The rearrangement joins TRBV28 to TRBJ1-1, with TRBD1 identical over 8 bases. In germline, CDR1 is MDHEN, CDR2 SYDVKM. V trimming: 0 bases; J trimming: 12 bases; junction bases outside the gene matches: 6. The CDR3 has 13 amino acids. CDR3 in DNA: TGTGCCAGCAGTTTATGGCAGGGGGCTAGTACTTTCTTT. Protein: CASSLWQGASTFF.